The table lists the clone carrying this T cell receptor (beta chain) with many counts. Those patients with uncontrolled infection, other autoimmune disease, pregnancy or lactation were excluded. The data derive from a study of T cells in Graves' hyperthyroidism and ophthalmopathy. Using RNA transcripts as the source, TCR beta CDR3 regions were amplified. The HTBI primer set drove a first-round RT-PCR of the TCR CDR3. MiXCR, applied by TCRdb to the multiplex PCR reads, yields one record per CDR3 protein. The table shows 600,000 to 700,000 distinct CDR3 sequences, with 45% occurring only once. Sequenced input: peripheral blood or thyroid tissue (not recorded which). This clonotype was obtained from an adult man with Graves' disease, either hyperthyroidism or ophthalmopathy (not recorded which).

CDR3 DNA sequence: TGCAGTGCTATGACAGGGGCCGAGCAGTACTTC. Its translation is CSAMTGAEQYF. V and J are TRBV20-1 and TRBJ2-7, with 8 bases that match TRBD1. Per germline, CDR1 DFQATT and CDR2 SNEGSKA (reference sequence). Trimming at V came to 4 bases and at J to 6 bases, leaving 2 bases not matched to a gene. The CDR3 runs to 11 residues.